These 31 T cell receptor beta chains originate from one sample sequenced in a study of cytomegalovirus exposure and HLA in healthy donors. The PCR ran on 60 Vbeta and 13 Jbeta primers. Libraries were prepared by immunoSEQ multiplex PCR; TCRdb keeps only in-frame clonotypes and omits some of them. In total, the table holds tens of thousands of clones. The material sequenced was PBMCs. These receptors originate from a man between 40 and 49 years old in good health and CMV-seronegative.

V gene TRBV5-1 combines with J gene TRBJ2-5, with 7 bases matching TRBD1. CDR1 and CDR2 (germline): SGHRS, YFSETQ. This CDR3 contains 14 residues. The V gene end was trimmed by 2 bases and the J gene end by 5 bases; junction bases not matched to a gene: 6. The CDR3 sequence: CASSFRQGPETQYF. CDR3 nucleotides: TGCGCCAGCAGCTTCCGACAGGGACCGGAGACCCAGTACTTC.

The chain joins TRBV18 to TRBJ1-2; 8 nucleotides agree with TRBD1. The CDR3 totals 12 residues. V lost 3 bases and J lost 8; bases outside the gene matches: 2. Germline V lookup: CDR1 KGHSH, CDR2 LQKENI. In DNA, the CDR3 is TGTGCCAGCTCACCGGGACAGGAAGGCTACACCTTC. Amino acids: CASSPGQEGYTF. The whole variable domain, remainder taken from reference TRBV18 and TRBJ1-2, is NAGVMQNPRHLVRRRGQEARLRCSPMKGHSHVYWYRQLPEEGLKFMVYLQKENIIDESGMPKERFSAEFPKEGPSILRIQQVVRGDSAAYFCASSPGQEGYTFGSGTRLTVV.

The gene calls are TRBV11-3 and TRBJ2-1; D gene unclear. CDR1 and CDR2 (germline): SGHNT, YENEEA. V lost 5 bases, J lost 4 bases, and 18 bases lay in between. This CDR3 comprises 16 residues. The CDR3 spells CASSPLVRRGYNEQFF. In nucleotides, the CDR3 is TGTGCCAGCAGCCCATTAGTTCGGAGAGGTTACAATGAGCAGTTCTTC.

J is TRBJ1-2 and V is TRBV7-9; D possibly corresponds to TRBD1 (5 bases). In germline, CDR1 is SEHNR, CDR2 FQNEAQ (reference sequence). V was cut by 6 bases and J by 4 bases, with 9 bases left in between. The CDR3 has 12 residues. The CDR3 sequence: CASSPQAYGYTF. Here the CDR3 DNA reads TGTGCCAGCAGTCCACAGGCCTATGGCTACACCTTC.

The V and J genes are TRBV5-6 and TRBJ2-7; 9 positions agree with TRBD2. Germline CDR1 SGHDT, CDR2 YYEEEE. This CDR3 has 15 residues. J lost 3 bases, V lost 2 bases, and 6 bases had no gene match. CDR3 region: CASSFSSSGNYEQYF. CDR3 bases: TGTGCCAGCAGCTTCTCCTCTAGCGGGAACTACGAGCAGTACTTC. The full variable domain, with the rest looked up from reference TRBV5-6 and TRBJ2-7, is DAGVTQSPTHLIKTRGQQVTLRCSPKSGHDTVSWYQQALGQGPQFIFQYYEEEERQRGNFPDRFSGHQFPNYSSELNVNALLLGDSALYLCASSFSSSGNYEQYFGPGTRLTVT.

The V gene is TRBV5-1, the J gene TRBJ2-7; 8 bases line up with TRBD2. Losses at the gene ends were 3 bases for V and 7 bases for J; bases not matched to a gene: 12. Germline CDR1 reads SGHRS; CDR2 reads YFSETQ. The CDR3 is 15 amino acids. CDR3: CASSWTSLGGGEQYF. CDR3 in DNA: TGCGCCAGCAGCTGGACTAGCTTAGGAGGTGGGGAGCAGTACTTC.

V and J are TRBV30 and TRBJ2-7, with TRBD2 identical over 8 bases. CDR1 is GTSNPN and CDR2 is SVGIG in the germline V gene (reference sequence). The CDR3 runs 14 residues. V lost 4 bases to trimming and J lost 3 bases; unmatched junction nucleotides: 8. CDR3 coding DNA: TGTGCCTGGACACAAGCGGGGGTAATCTACGAGCAGTACTTC. Translating gives CAWTQAGVIYEQYF.

The chain joins TRBV9 to TRBJ2-7; 7 nucleotides agree with TRBD1. Losses at the gene ends were 3 bases for V and 2 bases for J; bases not matched to a gene: 11. Per germline, CDR1 SGDLS and CDR2 YYNGEE. This CDR3 has 16 residues. The CDR3 is CASSETGTVGTYEQYF. CDR3 nucleotides: TGTGCCAGCAGCGAAACAGGGACAGTCGGAACCTACGAGCAGTACTTC.

V usage is TRBV5-1 and J usage is TRBJ2-5; 7 bases agree with TRBD2. There are 15 residues in the CDR3. Looked up from germline, CDR1 is SGHRS and CDR2 is YFSETQ. V lost 3 bases, J lost 1 base, and 6 bases stayed unmatched. Written as DNA, the CDR3 is TGCGCCAGCAGCTCGAGTCTAGCGGTCCAAGAGACCCAGTACTTC. Amino acids: CASSSSLAVQETQYF. Using reference TRBV5-1 and TRBJ2-5 for the parts outside the CDR3, the full variable domain is KAGVTQTPRYLIKTRGQQVTLSCSPISGHRSVSWYQQTPGQGLQFLFEYFSETQRNKGNFPGRFSGRQFSNSRSEMNVSTLELGDSALYLCASSSSLAVQETQYFGPGTRLLVL.

As concerns this clone: The same CDR3 can be traced to other DNA sequences in this sample. This chain links TRBV28 with TRBJ1-1; D uncertain. The V gene's germline CDR1 is MDHEN and CDR2 SYDVKM. This CDR3 is 11 amino acids long. Trimming shortened V by 10 bases and J by 10 bases, and 16 bases separated the two germline ends. The CDR3 DNA follows: TGTGCCACAAAAACCAGCCGGGGAGCTTTCTTT. The encoded protein is CATKTSRGAFF. Drawing the rest from reference TRBV28 and TRBJ1-1, the complete variable domain is DVKVTQSSRYLVKRTGEKVFLECVQDMDHENMFWYRQDPGLGLRLIYFSYDVKMKEKGDIPEGYSVSREKKERFSLILESASTNQTSMYLCATKTSRGAFFGQGTRLTVV.

This rearrangement joins TRBV27 to TRBJ1-1; no reliable D call. The CDR3 is 13 residues long. The V gene's germline CDR1 is MNHEY and CDR2 SMNVEV (reference sequence). V was clipped by 4 bases and J by 4 bases, with 10 bases between them. The CDR3 spells CASSSPVITEAFF. The CDR3 DNA reads TGTGCCAGCAGTTCCCCGGTCATCACTGAAGCTTTCTTT.

The rearrangement uses TRBV27 and TRBJ2-7; 8 bases line up with TRBD2. The length of the CDR3 is 14 residues. Per germline, CDR1 MNHEY and CDR2 SMNVEV (reference sequence). The J segment lost 5 bases and the V segment lost 3 bases, leaving 6 bases of the junction unmatched. CDR3 amino acids: CASSFSGGPNEQYF. As DNA, the CDR3 is TGTGCCAGCAGTTTTTCGGGAGGGCCCAACGAGCAGTACTTC.

The chain has TRBV29-1 and TRBJ2-3; D is unresolved. The V end was cut by 7 bases, the J end by 1 base, with 9 bases between. Germline values: CDR1 SQVTM, CDR2 ANQGSEA. The CDR3 runs 12 residues. CDR3 nucleotide sequence: TGCAGCGGATCCCCGGGCACAGATACGCAGTATTTT. It encodes CSGSPGTDTQYF.

The rearrangement uses TRBV7-2 and TRBJ1-1; D gene unclear. V was cut by 3 bases and J by 1 base, with 6 bases left in between. The CDR3 extends over 13 amino acids. CDR1 and CDR2 from the germline V gene are SGHTA and FQGNSA. CDR3 DNA sequence: TGTGCCAGCAGCTTTAGGAGGAACACTGAAGCTTTCTTT. It codes for CASSFRRNTEAFF.

To note about this clone: At one of its ends the junction is not consistent with the germline gene, which may arise from a read error. The J gene is TRBJ2-7, the V gene TRBV19, with D perhaps TRBD1 (6 bases). The CDR3 sequence is 14 residues long. Germline values: CDR1 LNHDA, CDR2 SQIVND (reference sequence). CDR3 nucleotide sequence: TGTGCCAGTAGTCCACAGGGTGTCTCCCACGAGCAGTACTTC. Translated, it gives CASSPQGVSHEQYF.

The DNA of the CDR3 is TGTGCCAGCAGTGATCAGGGGGCCTATGAGCAGTTCTTC. Protein sequence: CASSDQGAYEQFF. The chain combines TRBV6-1 with TRBJ2-1, with 8 bases aligning to TRBD1. The CDR3 has 13 amino acids. The germline CDR1 and CDR2 sequences are MNHNS and SASEGT. Trimming at V came to 3 bases and at J to 8 bases, leaving 3 bases not matched to a gene.

Here the CDR3 DNA reads TGTGCCAGCAGCTTAGGGGGCTACGACAATGAGCAGTTCTTC. As protein: CASSLGGYDNEQFF. V and J are TRBV11-3 and TRBJ2-1; a weak D match, TRBD1 (5 bases). This CDR3 is built from 14 residues. CDR1 and CDR2 from the germline V gene are SGHNT and YENEEA. The V gene lost 1 base and the J gene lost 5 bases, with 9 bases spanning the gap.

V usage is TRBV18 and J usage is TRBJ2-7; the D gene is possibly TRBD1 (5 bases). Trimming stripped 3 bases from V and 2 bases from J, with 14 bases between. Germline V gene lookup returns CDR1 KGHSH and CDR2 LQKENI. This CDR3 is built from 15 residues. The CDR3 DNA follows: TGTGCCAGCTCACCCGGACACCTGTCAGCCTACGAGCAGTACTTC. Translation gives CASSPGHLSAYEQYF.

The rearrangement links TRBV4-3 to TRBJ2-2; D not resolved. CDR1 is LGHNA, CDR2 YSLEER, per germline. The V gene lost 1 base and the J gene lost 3 bases, with 3 bases spanning the gap. This CDR3 has 13 residues. The CDR3 nucleotides read TGCGCCAGCAGCCAAGCCTACACCGGGGAGCTGTTTTTT. This sequence encodes CASSQAYTGELFF.

The rearrangement joins TRBV7-3 to TRBJ2-3, with TRBD1 matching 9 bases. J lost 4 bases, V lost 5 bases, and 4 bases had no gene match. The CDR3 length is 14 residues. The germline V gene encodes CDR1 SGHTA and CDR2 FQGTGA. CDR3 protein: CASSKQGAADTQYF. The CDR3, as DNA: TGTGCCAGCAGCAAACAGGGGGCCGCAGATACGCAGTATTTT.

The V call is TRBV6-5, the J call TRBJ2-1; the match to TRBD2 covers 8 bases. This CDR3 has 16 residues. Germline assignment: CDR1 MNHEY and CDR2 SVGAGI. V lost 4 bases, J lost 3 bases, and 8 bases stayed unmatched. The CDR3 protein is CASSSPGSGIYNEQFF. DNA for the CDR3: TGTGCCAGCAGTTCCCCGGGTAGCGGGATCTACAATGAGCAGTTCTTC.

The CDR3 spells CASQTGELTEAFF. The CDR3 DNA is TGTGCCAGCCAAACGGGTGAACTCACTGAAGCTTTCTTT. The chain combines TRBV6-5 with TRBJ1-1; D is uncertain. The CDR3 spans 13 residues. In germline, CDR1 is MNHEY, CDR2 SVGAGI. V was shortened by 8 bases and J by 4 bases, with 14 bases between the two germline ends.

The genes are TRBV5-1 and TRBJ2-5; D might be TRBD1 (6 bases). This CDR3 has 12 amino acids. The germline V gene encodes CDR1 SGHRS and CDR2 YFSETQ. The V gene lost 7 bases and the J gene lost 2 bases, with 9 bases spanning the gap. CDR3 DNA sequence: TGCGCCAGCGGACAGATACAAGAGACCCAGTACTTC. This gives the protein CASGQIQETQYF.

V gene TRBV19 combines with J gene TRBJ1-1, with D perhaps matching TRBD1 (5 bases). The CDR3 is made up of 14 amino acids. CDR1 and CDR2 from the germline V gene are LNHDA and SQIVND (reference sequence). V shed 6 bases and J shed 1 base, with 12 bases lying between them. The CDR3 loop reads CASSQPDRNTEAFF. CDR3 sequence (DNA): TGTGCCAGTAGCCAACCCGACAGGAACACTGAAGCTTTCTTT.

The rearrangement links TRBV4-3 to TRBJ2-1, with TRBD2 matching over 10 bases. The CDR3 extends over 17 amino acids. Trimming took 0 bases from V and 4 from J; bases not matched to a gene: 6. Germline CDR1 is LGHNA and CDR2 is YSLEER. The CDR3 is CASSQDRGLAAYNEQFF. CDR3 DNA: TGCGCCAGCAGCCAAGATCGCGGACTAGCGGCGTACAATGAGCAGTTCTTC.

The genes are TRBV9 and TRBJ2-3; the D is unclear. The CDR3 has 14 amino acids. Germline V gives CDR1 SGDLS, CDR2 YYNGEE. Trimming left V 4 bases short and J 2 bases short, with 11 bases between. This CDR3 reads CASSLDSVTDTQYF. The CDR3 nucleotides read TGTGCCAGCAGCCTCGACTCGGTCACAGATACGCAGTATTTT.

The chain carries TRBV7-2 and TRBJ2-7; TRBD1 matches at 10 bases. Germline CDR1 SGHTA, CDR2 FQGNSA. This CDR3 comprises 15 residues. Trimming cost V 5 bases and J 1 base; bases outside gene matches: 5. Written as DNA, the CDR3 is TGTGCCAGCAGCACCTCGGGACAGGGGTCCTACGAGCAGTACTTC. Its protein product is CASSTSGQGSYEQYF.

The J gene is TRBJ2-7, the V gene TRBV5-6; D is perhaps TRBD1 (5 bases). V lost 0 bases and J lost 5, with 12 bases in between. The CDR3 contains 14 residues. The germline gives CDR1 SGHDT, CDR2 YYEEEE. This CDR3 reads CASSLGTHTNEQYF. In nucleotides, the CDR3 is TGTGCCAGCAGCTTGGGGACACATACGAACGAGCAGTACTTC.

The rearrangement joins TRBV7-2 to TRBJ2-1, with D possibly TRBD2 on 5 matching bases. The CDR3 has 15 amino acids. Per germline, CDR1 SGHTA and CDR2 FQGNSA. Trimming pared 0 bases from V and 6 bases from J, leaving 12 bases between. CDR3 in amino acids: CASSLAIGGRNEQFF. CDR3 sequence (DNA): TGTGCCAGCAGCTTAGCAATCGGAGGCCGCAATGAGCAGTTCTTC.

V usage is TRBV7-9 and J usage is TRBJ2-3; TRBD1 aligns across 10 bases. Germline trimming cut 5 bases from V and 3 bases from J; bases unmatched to any gene: 8. CDR3 length equals 16 residues. Germline CDR1 SEHNR, CDR2 FQNEAQ (reference sequence). CDR3 coding DNA: TGTGCCAGCAGCCGGGACCCGGGACAGGGGACAGATACGCAGTATTTT. Encoded protein: CASSRDPGQGTDTQYF.

V gene TRBV18 combines with J gene TRBJ1-4, with D perhaps matching TRBD1 (6 bases). Trimming removed 3 bases from V and 2 bases from J, with 10 bases in between. Germline V gene lookup returns CDR1 KGHSH and CDR2 LQKENI. The CDR3 extends over 15 amino acids. CDR3 DNA sequence: TGTGCCAGCTCACCCCCGGGACACACTAATGAAAAACTGTTTTTT. This encodes CASSPPGHTNEKLFF. Together with reference TRBV18 and TRBJ1-4, the CDR3 gives the full variable domain: NAGVMQNPRHLVRRRGQEARLRCSPMKGHSHVYWYRQLPEEGLKFMVYLQKENIIDESGMPKERFSAEFPKEGPSILRIQQVVRGDSAAYFCASSPPGHTNEKLFFGSGTQLSVL.